This T cell receptor (beta chain) was identified in a study of T cells in Graves' hyperthyroidism and ophthalmopathy. The CDR3 extends over 17 amino acids. The germline V gene encodes CDR1 DFQATT and CDR2 SNEGSKA (reference sequence). Trimming took 3 bases from V and 0 from J, leaving 18 bases between them. Amplified TCR beta CDR3 regions came from RNA transcripts. HTBI primers were employed in a first-round RT-PCR of the TCR CDR3. MiXCR, run by TCRdb on the multiplex PCR reads, gives a single entry per CDR3 protein. This sample has under 300,000 distinct CDR3 sequences, with roughly 15% found just once.

The sequencing input was blood. The chain is built from TRBV20-1 and TRBJ2-1; D uncertain. This receptor was obtained from a woman aged 40 to 50 with Graves' hyperthyroidism. In nucleotides, the CDR3 is TGCAGTGCTAGGGTTGTGCGGCCATTAAGCTCCTACAATGAGCAGTTCTTC. Translation: CSARVVRPLSSYNEQFF.